Presented here are 26 T cell receptor beta chains from one specimen sequenced in a study of T cells in Graves' hyperthyroidism and ophthalmopathy. There were TCR beta CDR3 regions amplified from RNA transcripts. First-round RT-PCR with HTBI primers amplified the TCR CDR3 region. TCRdb called the multiplex PCR reads again in MiXCR, with one record for every CDR3 protein. The data hold about 480,000 distinct CDR3 sequences, with approximately 23% observed a single time. Material for sequencing was blood. These TCRs come from a woman aged 65 to 85 with Graves' ophthalmopathy.

The sample holds many counts of this clonotype. This chain uses TRBV7-3 with TRBJ2-3; 9 bases are shared with TRBD2. The length of the CDR3 is 14 residues. Germline V lookup: CDR1 SGHTA, CDR2 FQGTGA. Trimming cost V 5 bases and J 5 bases; bases outside gene matches: 5. In DNA form, the CDR3 reads TGTGCCAGCAGCCCTAGGCGGGGGGGAGATACGCAGTATTTT. Protein sequence: CASSPRRGGDTQYF.

V and J are TRBV30 and TRBJ2-3; D unresolved. V lost 0 bases and J lost 7, with 8 bases in between. Germline lookup yields CDR1 GTSNPN and CDR2 SVGIG (reference sequence). The CDR3 length is 12 residues. This CDR3 is CAWSVISNTQYF. CDR3 in DNA: TGTGCCTGGAGTGTAATTAGTAATACGCAGTATTTT.

This clonotype was seen at least ten times. The chain recombines TRBV28 with TRBJ2-2, with 7 bases identical to TRBD1. The CDR3 is made up of 16 amino acids. V lost 5 bases, J lost 0 bases, and 6 bases stayed unmatched. The germline V gene has CDR1 MDHEN and CDR2 SYDVKM. The CDR3 loop reads CASSTQDRSNTGELFF. The CDR3 nucleotides are TGTGCCAGCAGTACACAGGACAGGTCGAACACCGGGGAGCTGTTTTTT.

This clonotype was observed a handful of times. The chain joins TRBV20-1 to TRBJ2-2, with no clear D. There are 12 residues in the CDR3. Per germline, CDR1 DFQATT and CDR2 SNEGSKA (reference sequence). The germline V and J ends were trimmed by 3 bases and 9 bases, with 11 bases remaining between them. The CDR3 DNA reads as TGCAGTGCTAGTTCAGAAGGCAGGGAGCTGTTTTTT. Its protein is CSASSEGRELFF.

The chain is built from TRBV10-3 and TRBJ2-2, with no clear D. The germline CDR1 and CDR2 sequences are ENHRY and SYGVKD. The CDR3 contains 15 residues. V was shortened by 2 bases and J by 3 bases, with 10 bases between the two germline ends. This CDR3 reads CAISERWRYTGELFF. In DNA, the CDR3 is TGTGCCATCAGTGAGAGGTGGCGGTACACCGGGGAGCTGTTTTTT.

This chain connects TRBV9 to TRBJ2-7, with D hard to call. Germline V gene lookup returns CDR1 SGDLS and CDR2 YYNGEE. Trimming took off 2 bases at V and 0 bases at J, with 9 bases between the two ends. This CDR3 has 14 amino acids. CDR3 amino acids: CASSVSANSYEQYF. Written as DNA, the CDR3 is TGTGCCAGCAGCGTGTCCGCAAACTCCTACGAGCAGTACTTC.

The rearrangement joins TRBV18 to TRBJ1-2, with 7 bases aligning to TRBD1. J lost 10 bases, V lost 0 bases, and 8 bases had no gene match. CDR3 length: 14 residues. Germline V gene data show CDR1 as KGHSH and CDR2 as LQKENI. CDR3 DNA sequence: TGTGCCAGCTCACCACCTGCCGACAGGGTCGTCTACACCTTC. Amino acid sequence: CASSPPADRVVYTF.

The chain uses TRBV20-1 and TRBJ1-1; 11 bases are a match to TRBD1. The length of the CDR3 is 15 residues. CDR1 is DFQATT, CDR2 SNEGSKA, per germline (reference sequence). V lost 6 bases and J lost 4; bases outside the gene matches: 10. The CDR3 protein is CSARRGQGAGTEAFF. CDR3 DNA: TGCAGTGCCCGACGCGGACAGGGGGCCGGCACTGAAGCTTTCTTT.

The table lists this clonotype with a few counts. This rearrangement joins TRBV6-8 to TRBJ1-2; weak D call: TRBD1 (6 bases). The CDR3 has 13 residues. Between the trimmed V and J ends, which lost 7 bases and 7 bases, there was a span of 16 bases. Per the germline V gene, CDR1 is MNHGY and CDR2 is SAAAGT. In nucleotides, the CDR3 is TGTGCCAGCATTATGGACAGTTTTGGTGGCTACACCTTC. Protein: CASIMDSFGGYTF.

V gene TRBV3-1 combines with J gene TRBJ1-3; D is unclear. V lost 1 base and J 2 bases, leaving 9 bases between the germline ends. CDR1 LGHDT and CDR2 YNNKEL come from the germline V gene (reference sequence). The CDR3 contains 15 residues. CDR3 sequence: CASSQGLGTGNTIYF. The CDR3 DNA follows: TGTGCCAGCAGCCAAGGGTTAGGGACTGGAAACACCATATATTTT. The variable domain in full, completed from reference TRBV3-1 and TRBJ1-3, reads DTAVSQTPKYLVTQMGNDKSIKCEQNLGHDTMYWYKQDSKKFLKIMFSYNNKELIINETVPNRFSPKSPDKAHLNLHINSLELGDSAVYFCASSQGLGTGNTIYFGEGSWLTVV.

A few counts support this clonotype. The junction departs from the called germline gene at one end, perhaps through a read error. This chain joins TRBV5-6 and TRBJ1-5; 9 bases are shared with TRBD1. The CDR3 loop spans 16 amino acids. Germline V CDR1 and CDR2: SGHDT, YYEEEE. CDR3 in DNA: TGTGCCAACAGCCCAGGGACAGGGTTCAGCAATCAGCCCCAGCATTTT. Translating gives CANSPGTGFSNQPQHF.

This clonotype appeared a single time. The genes are TRBV5-1 and TRBJ1-5; 9 bases match TRBD1. CDR3 size: 14 residues. Germline-derived CDR1 and CDR2 are SGHRS and YFSETQ. Trimming took 3 bases from V and 7 from J; bases not matched to a gene: 5. The CDR3 nucleotides read TGCGCCAGCAGCTCTGGACAGGGGCAACAGCCCCAGCATTTT. It yields the protein CASSSGQGQQPQHF.

This clonotype appeared a few times. This chain links TRBV20-1 with TRBJ2-7; TRBD1 agrees at 10 bases. Germline assignment: CDR1 DFQATT and CDR2 SNEGSKA (reference sequence). Trimming took 5 bases from V and 7 from J; bases not matched to a gene: 8. The CDR3 is 13 amino acids. CDR3 DNA: TGCAGTGCTGGGGACAGGGGATGGGGAGAGCAGTACTTC. It codes for CSAGDRGWGEQYF.

The chain is built from TRBV7-9 and TRBJ1-2; tentative D call: TRBD1 (5 bases). The CDR3 totals 15 residues. V was pared by 6 bases and J by 6 bases, with 20 bases between. Germline V lookup: CDR1 SEHNR, CDR2 FQNEAQ (reference sequence). DNA for the CDR3: TGTGCCAGCAGGCCGGGGGGACGGTCTATCGATGGCTACACCTTC. It is translated as CASRPGGRSIDGYTF.

This clonotype was found many times. This chain joins TRBV15 and TRBJ2-1; TRBD1 aligns across 7 bases. Germline-derived CDR1 and CDR2 are LNHNV and YYDKDF (reference sequence). V lost 0 bases, J lost 4 bases, and 3 bases stayed unmatched. This CDR3 spans 15 amino acids. CDR3 in amino acids: CATSREQGSYNEQFF. The CDR3 DNA reads TGTGCCACCAGCAGAGAACAGGGGTCATACAATGAGCAGTTCTTC.

This chain joins TRBV12-3 or TRBV12-4 and TRBJ2-1; no reliable D call. With 3 bases removed from V and 3 bases from J, the gap between germline ends came to 12 bases. This CDR3 has 15 residues. The CDR3 sequence is CASSLTSPHYNEQFF. The CDR3 DNA sequence: TGTGCCAGCAGTTTGACGAGCCCCCACTACAATGAGCAGTTCTTC.

V gene TRBV6-2 or TRBV6-3 combines with J gene TRBJ2-2; perhaps TRBD2 as D (6 bases). The CDR3 covers 16 residues. In germline, CDR1 is MNHEY, CDR2 SVGEGT. Trimming stripped 8 bases from V and 8 bases from J, with 24 bases between. CDR3 loop: CASCPLGTPRRGELFF. CDR3 coding DNA: TGTGCCAGCTGCCCACTGGGGACTCCCAGAAGAGGGGAGCTGTTTTTT.

The chain combines TRBV5-1 with TRBJ2-7, with 8 bases fitting TRBD2. The CDR3 is 15 amino acids. V was clipped by 0 bases and J by 3 bases; unmatched bases: 5. In germline, CDR1 is SGHRS, CDR2 YFSETQ. The CDR3, as DNA: TGCGCCAGCAGCTTGGAGGCGAGCGGGAGCTACGAGCAGTACTTC. Translation: CASSLEASGSYEQYF.

Many counts were recorded for this clonotype. This chain connects TRBV7-2 to TRBJ2-7; 15 bases map to TRBD2. Germline V lookup: CDR1 SGHTA, CDR2 FQGNSA. Trimming removed 5 bases from V and 5 bases from J; junction bases left unmatched: 4. The CDR3 loop spans 15 amino acids. DNA of the CDR3: TGTGCCAGCAGCGGACTAGCGGGAGGGATAAACGAGCAGTACTTC. Translating gives CASSGLAGGINEQYF.

This clonotype has at least ten counts. The chain is built from TRBV12-3 or TRBV12-4 and TRBJ1-2; tentative D call: TRBD1 (6 bases). V gave up 5 bases and J gave up 4 bases, with 14 bases separating them. The CDR3 runs 14 residues. The CDR3 spells CASSPAGTFYGYTF. CDR3 sequence (DNA): TGTGCCAGCAGTCCAGCCGGGACATTCTATGGCTACACCTTC.

The sample holds a few counts of this clonotype. The chain employs TRBV7-2 and TRBJ1-3, with D possibly being TRBD1 (6 bases). In germline, CDR1 is SGHTA, CDR2 FQGNSA. Trimming took off 5 bases at V and 2 bases at J, with 16 bases between the two ends. This CDR3 has 16 residues. The CDR3 reads CASSITGSSTGNTIYF. Here the CDR3 DNA reads TGTGCCAGCAGCATCACAGGGTCCTCGACTGGAAACACCATATATTTT.

The chain has TRBV6-2 or TRBV6-3 and TRBJ1-2; the D gene is possibly TRBD1 (5 bases). There are 14 residues in the CDR3. V was cut by 6 bases and J by 8 bases, with 19 bases left in between. Germline CDR1 is MNHEY and CDR2 is SVGEGT. The CDR3 region has the DNA TGTGCCAGCAGCCGCGGGACCGCCGCTATGGGCTACACCTTC. It encodes CASSRGTAAMGYTF.

Only a few counts were recorded for this clonotype. The chain's CDR3 is CSARSRTSYNEQFF. The CDR3 coding sequence is TGCAGTGCTAGATCTCGGACATCCTACAATGAGCAGTTCTTC. The rearrangement links TRBV20-1 to TRBJ2-1, with D perhaps matching TRBD1 (5 bases). CDR3 length: 14 amino acids. The V gene lost 2 bases and the J gene lost 1 base, with 9 bases spanning the gap. The germline gives CDR1 DFQATT, CDR2 SNEGSKA (reference sequence).

The V call is TRBV20-1, the J call TRBJ2-3; no definite D call. The V gene's germline CDR1 is DFQATT and CDR2 SNEGSKA (reference sequence). Trimming pared 3 bases from V and 0 bases from J, leaving 7 bases between. The CDR3 consists of 13 residues. The CDR3 DNA follows: TGCAGTGCTAGCGCTTTAAGCACAGATACGCAGTATTTT. It is translated as CSASALSTDTQYF.

In its sample, this clonotype was seen a few times. The J gene is TRBJ2-5, the V gene TRBV24-1, with 8 bases identical to TRBD2. The CDR3 length is 14 residues. J was trimmed by 2 bases and V by 4 bases; bases with no gene match: 2. Germline V gene sequence: CDR1 KGHDR, CDR2 SFDVKD. CDR3 sequence (DNA): TGTGCCACCAGTGAAAGCGGGGGACAAGAGACCCAGTACTTC. This translates into CATSESGGQETQYF.

This clonotype was found a few times. The chain is built from TRBV27 and TRBJ2-1; D may be TRBD1 or TRBD2 (5 bases each). The CDR3 extends over 13 amino acids. CDR1 MNHEY and CDR2 SMNVEV come from the germline V gene (reference sequence). The V gene lost 5 bases and the J gene lost 9 bases, with 14 bases spanning the gap. As DNA, the CDR3 is TGTGCCAGCAGTCCCGTGACCGGGGCTGAGCAGTTCTTC. Translating gives CASSPVTGAEQFF.